This TCR beta chain was found in a study of radiation and T cells in renal cell carcinoma. About this clone: Its antigen is currently unknown.

Profiled with immunoSEQ multiplex PCR; TCRdb holds only in-frame clones, not every one. The sample consists of about 140,000 clones, approximately 82% of them appearing once. Germline CDR1 reads SGHTA; CDR2 reads FQGNSA. J was trimmed by 8 bases and V by 5 bases; bases with no gene match: 6. The CDR3 is 14 residues long. The time point here: baseline pretreatment blood. Treatment in this sample: 15 Gy SBRT to primary tumor, nephrectomy 4 weeks later. The patient's renal cell carcinoma had clear cell pathology. Regarding the study as a whole: Pretreatment tumor biopsies were lacking, so baseline clonotypes are unknown. From baseline, blood top tumor clonotypes peaked at 2 weeks post-radiation.

The chain employs TRBV7-2 and TRBJ1-4; 9 bases match TRBD1. The receptor was derived from a woman aged 45-65 years with renal cell carcinoma. This material consisted of blood, taken from a patient whose treatment included radiotherapy and nephrectomy. CDR3 in amino acids: CASSIGTGREKLFF. The CDR3 DNA reads TGTGCCAGCAGCATTGGGACAGGGAGGGAAAAACTGTTTTTT.